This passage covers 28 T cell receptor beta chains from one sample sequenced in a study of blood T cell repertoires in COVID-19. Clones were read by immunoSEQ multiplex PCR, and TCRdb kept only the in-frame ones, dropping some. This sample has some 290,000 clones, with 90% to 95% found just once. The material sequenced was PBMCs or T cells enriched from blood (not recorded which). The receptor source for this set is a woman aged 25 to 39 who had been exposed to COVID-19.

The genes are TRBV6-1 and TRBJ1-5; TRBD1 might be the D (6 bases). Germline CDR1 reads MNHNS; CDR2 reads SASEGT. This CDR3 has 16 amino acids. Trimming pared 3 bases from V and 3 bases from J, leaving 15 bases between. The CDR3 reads CASSDRYRVPNQPQHF. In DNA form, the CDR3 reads TGTGCCAGCAGTGATAGGTACAGGGTCCCCAATCAGCCCCAGCATTTT.

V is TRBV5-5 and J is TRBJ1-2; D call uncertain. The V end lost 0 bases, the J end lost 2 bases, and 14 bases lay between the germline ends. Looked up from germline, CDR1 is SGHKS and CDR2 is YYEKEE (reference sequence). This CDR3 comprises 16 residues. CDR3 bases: TGTGCCAGCAGCTTGGGTGTGGGCGCGTTGAACTATGGCTACACCTTC. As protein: CASSLGVGALNYGYTF.

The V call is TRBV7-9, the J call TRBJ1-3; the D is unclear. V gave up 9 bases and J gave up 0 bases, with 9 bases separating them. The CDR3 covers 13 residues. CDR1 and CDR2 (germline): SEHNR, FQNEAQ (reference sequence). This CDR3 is CASKRGSGNTIYF. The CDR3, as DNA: TGTGCCAGTAAGAGAGGCTCTGGAAACACCATATATTTT.

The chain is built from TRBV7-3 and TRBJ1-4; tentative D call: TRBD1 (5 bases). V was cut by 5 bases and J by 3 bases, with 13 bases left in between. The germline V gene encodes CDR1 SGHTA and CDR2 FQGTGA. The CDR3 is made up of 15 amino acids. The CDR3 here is CASSPGRGPNEKLFF. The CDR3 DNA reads TGTGCCAGCAGCCCCGGGAGGGGCCCTAATGAAAAACTGTTTTTT.

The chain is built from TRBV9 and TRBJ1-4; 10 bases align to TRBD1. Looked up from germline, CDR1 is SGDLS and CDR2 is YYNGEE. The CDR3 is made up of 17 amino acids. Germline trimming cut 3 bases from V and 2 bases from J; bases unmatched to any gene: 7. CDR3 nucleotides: TGTGCCAGCAGCGAGACAGGGGGCCCACCGACTAATGAAAAACTGTTTTTT. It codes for CASSETGGPPTNEKLFF.

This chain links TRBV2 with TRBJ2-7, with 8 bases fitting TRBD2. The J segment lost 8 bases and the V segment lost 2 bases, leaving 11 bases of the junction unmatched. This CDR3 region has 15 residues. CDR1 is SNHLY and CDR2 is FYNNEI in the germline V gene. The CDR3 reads CASSESGGVWDQQYF. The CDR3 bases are TGTGCCAGCAGTGAATCGGGGGGGGTTTGGGACCAGCAGTACTTC.

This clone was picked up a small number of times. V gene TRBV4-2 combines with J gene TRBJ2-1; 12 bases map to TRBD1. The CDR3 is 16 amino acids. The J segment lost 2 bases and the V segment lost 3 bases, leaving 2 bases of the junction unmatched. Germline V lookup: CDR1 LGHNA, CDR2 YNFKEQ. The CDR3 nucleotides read TGTGCCAGCAGCCACCGGGACAGGGGGCCCTACAATGAGCAGTTCTTC. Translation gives CASSHRDRGPYNEQFF.

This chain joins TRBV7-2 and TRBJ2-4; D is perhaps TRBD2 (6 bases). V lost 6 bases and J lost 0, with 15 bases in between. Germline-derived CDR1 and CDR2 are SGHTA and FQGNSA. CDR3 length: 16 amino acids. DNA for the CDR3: TGTGCCAGCAGTCCTACTAGCTACTTAGCCAAAAACATTCAGTACTTC. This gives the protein CASSPTSYLAKNIQYF.

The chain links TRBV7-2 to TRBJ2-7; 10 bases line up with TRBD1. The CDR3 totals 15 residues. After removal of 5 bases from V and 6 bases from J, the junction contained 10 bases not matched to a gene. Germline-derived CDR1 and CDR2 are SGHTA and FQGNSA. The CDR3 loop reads CASSSTGTGVREQYF. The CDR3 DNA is TGTGCCAGCAGCAGTACCGGGACAGGGGTCCGCGAGCAGTACTTC. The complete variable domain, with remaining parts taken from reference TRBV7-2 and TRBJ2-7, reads GAGVSQSPSNKVTEKGKDVELRCDPISGHTALYWYRQSLGQGLEFLIYFQGNSAPDKSGLPSDRFSAERTGGSVSTLTIQRTQQEDSAVYLCASSSTGTGVREQYFGPGTRLTVT.

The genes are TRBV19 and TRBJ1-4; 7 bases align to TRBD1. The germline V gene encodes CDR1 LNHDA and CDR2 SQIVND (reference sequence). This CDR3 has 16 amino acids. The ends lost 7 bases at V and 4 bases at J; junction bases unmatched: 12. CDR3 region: CASTPNRQGLNEKLFF. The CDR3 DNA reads TGTGCCAGTACCCCTAACCGACAGGGCCTTAATGAAAAACTGTTTTTT.

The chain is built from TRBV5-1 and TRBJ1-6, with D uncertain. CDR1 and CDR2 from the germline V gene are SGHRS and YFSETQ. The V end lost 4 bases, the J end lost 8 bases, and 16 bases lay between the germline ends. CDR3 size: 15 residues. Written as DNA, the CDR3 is TGCGCCAGCAGCCTGCGGGGTCTAGGTGATTCACCCCTCCACTTT. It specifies CASSLRGLGDSPLHF.

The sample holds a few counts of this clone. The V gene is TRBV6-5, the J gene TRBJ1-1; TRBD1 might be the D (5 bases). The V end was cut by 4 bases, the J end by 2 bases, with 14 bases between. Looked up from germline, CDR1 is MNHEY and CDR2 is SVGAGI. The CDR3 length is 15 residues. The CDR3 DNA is TGTGCCAGCAGTTTCGGGGGGGGAGATAACACTGAAGCTTTCTTT. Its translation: CASSFGGGDNTEAFF.

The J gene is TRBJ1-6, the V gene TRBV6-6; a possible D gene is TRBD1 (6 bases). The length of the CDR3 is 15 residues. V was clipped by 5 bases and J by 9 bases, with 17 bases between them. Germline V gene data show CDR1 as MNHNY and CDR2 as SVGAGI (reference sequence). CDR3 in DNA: TGTGCCAGCAGTACTGGACAGTCCACAGGTTCACCCCTCCACTTT. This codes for CASSTGQSTGSPLHF.

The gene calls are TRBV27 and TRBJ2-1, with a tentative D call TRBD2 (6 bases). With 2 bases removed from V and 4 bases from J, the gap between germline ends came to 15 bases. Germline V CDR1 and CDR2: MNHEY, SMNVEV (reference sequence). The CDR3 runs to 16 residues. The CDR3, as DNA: TGTGCCAGCAGTTTAACTCCGGGACGGGGGTACAATGAGCAGTTCTTC. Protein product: CASSLTPGRGYNEQFF.

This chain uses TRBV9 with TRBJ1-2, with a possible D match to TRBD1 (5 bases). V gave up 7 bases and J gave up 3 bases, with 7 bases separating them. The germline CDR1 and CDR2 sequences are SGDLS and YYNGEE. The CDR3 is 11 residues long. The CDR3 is CASGGDYGYTF. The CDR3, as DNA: TGTGCCAGCGGGGGGGACTATGGCTACACCTTC.

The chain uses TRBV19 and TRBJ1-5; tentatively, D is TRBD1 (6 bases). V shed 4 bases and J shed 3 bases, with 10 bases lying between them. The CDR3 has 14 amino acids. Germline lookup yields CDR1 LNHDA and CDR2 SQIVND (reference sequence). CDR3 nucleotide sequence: TGTGCCAGTAGTACTAGGGGGATCAATCAGCCCCAGCATTTT. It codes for CASSTRGINQPQHF. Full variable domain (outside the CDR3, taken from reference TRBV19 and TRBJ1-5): DGGITQSPKYLFRKEGQNVTLSCEQNLNHDAMYWYRQDPGQGLRLIYYSQIVNDFQKGDIAEGYSVSREKKESFPLTVTSAQKNPTAFYLCASSTRGINQPQHFGDGTRLSIL.

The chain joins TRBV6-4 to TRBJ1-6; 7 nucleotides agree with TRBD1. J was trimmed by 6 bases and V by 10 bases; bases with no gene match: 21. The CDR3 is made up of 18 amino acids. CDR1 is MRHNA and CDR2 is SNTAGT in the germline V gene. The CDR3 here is CANTKPGQAGLVNSPLHF. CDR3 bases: TGTGCCAACACGAAACCCGGACAGGCCGGCTTGGTTAATTCACCCCTCCACTTT.

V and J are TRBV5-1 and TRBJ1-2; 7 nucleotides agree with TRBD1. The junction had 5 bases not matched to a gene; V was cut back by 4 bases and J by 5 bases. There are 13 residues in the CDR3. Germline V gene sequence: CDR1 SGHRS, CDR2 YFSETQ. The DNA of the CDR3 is TGCGCCAGCAGCATCGGACAGGAGTATGGCTACACCTTC. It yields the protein CASSIGQEYGYTF.

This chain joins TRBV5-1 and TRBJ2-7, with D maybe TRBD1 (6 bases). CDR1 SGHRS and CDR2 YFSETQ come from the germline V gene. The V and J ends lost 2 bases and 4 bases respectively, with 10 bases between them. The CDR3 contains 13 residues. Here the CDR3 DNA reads TGCGCCAGCAGCTTTTCTGGACAGTACGAGCAGTACTTC. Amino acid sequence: CASSFSGQYEQYF.

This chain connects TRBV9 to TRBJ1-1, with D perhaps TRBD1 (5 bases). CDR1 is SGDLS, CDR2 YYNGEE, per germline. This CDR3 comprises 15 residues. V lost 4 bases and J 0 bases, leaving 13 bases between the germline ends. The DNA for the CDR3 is TGTGCCAGCAGCCCGACGGGGGGTGTGAACACTGAAGCTTTCTTT. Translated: CASSPTGGVNTEAFF.

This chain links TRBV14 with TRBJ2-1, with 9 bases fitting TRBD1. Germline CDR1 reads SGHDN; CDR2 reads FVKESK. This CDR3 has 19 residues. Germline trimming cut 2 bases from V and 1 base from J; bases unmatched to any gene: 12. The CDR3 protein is CASSQYPGTGSKSYNEQFF. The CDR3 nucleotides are TGTGCCAGCAGCCAATACCCCGGGACAGGGTCTAAGTCCTACAATGAGCAGTTCTTC.

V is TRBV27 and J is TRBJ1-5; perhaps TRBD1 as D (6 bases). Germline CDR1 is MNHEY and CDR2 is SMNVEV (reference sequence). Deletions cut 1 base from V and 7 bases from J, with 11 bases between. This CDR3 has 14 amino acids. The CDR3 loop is CASSLLQGVQPQHF. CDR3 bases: TGTGCCAGCAGTTTATTACAGGGAGTCCAGCCCCAGCATTTT.

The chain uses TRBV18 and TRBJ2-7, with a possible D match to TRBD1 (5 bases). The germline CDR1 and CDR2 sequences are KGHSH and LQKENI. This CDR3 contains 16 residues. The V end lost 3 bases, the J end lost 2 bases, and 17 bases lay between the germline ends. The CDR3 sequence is CASSPKGSPWTYEQYF. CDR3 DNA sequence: TGTGCCAGCTCACCCAAGGGGTCTCCTTGGACCTACGAGCAGTACTTC. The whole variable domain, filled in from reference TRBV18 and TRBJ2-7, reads NAGVMQNPRHLVRRRGQEARLRCSPMKGHSHVYWYRQLPEEGLKFMVYLQKENIIDESGMPKERFSAEFPKEGPSILRIQQVVRGDSAAYFCASSPKGSPWTYEQYFGPGTRLTVT.

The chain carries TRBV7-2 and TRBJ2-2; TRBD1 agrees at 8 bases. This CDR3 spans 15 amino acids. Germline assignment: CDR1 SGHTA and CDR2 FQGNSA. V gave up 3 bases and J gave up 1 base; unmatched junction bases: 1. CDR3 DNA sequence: TGTGCCAGCAGCTTGGGACAGGAGAACACCGGGGAGCTGTTTTTT. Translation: CASSLGQENTGELFF.

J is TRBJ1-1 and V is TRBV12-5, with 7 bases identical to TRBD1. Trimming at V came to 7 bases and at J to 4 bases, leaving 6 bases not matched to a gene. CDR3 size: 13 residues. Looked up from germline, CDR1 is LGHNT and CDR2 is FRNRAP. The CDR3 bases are TGTGCTAGTGCCCGACAGGGAATCACTGAAGCTTTCTTT. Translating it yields CASARQGITEAFF.

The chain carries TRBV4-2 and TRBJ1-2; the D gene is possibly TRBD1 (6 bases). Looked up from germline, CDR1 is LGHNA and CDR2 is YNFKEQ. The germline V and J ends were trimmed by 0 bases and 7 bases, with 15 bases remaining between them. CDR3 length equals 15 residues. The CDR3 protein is CASSQDYRGYGGYTF. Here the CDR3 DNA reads TGTGCCAGCAGCCAAGATTATAGGGGGTACGGTGGCTACACCTTC.

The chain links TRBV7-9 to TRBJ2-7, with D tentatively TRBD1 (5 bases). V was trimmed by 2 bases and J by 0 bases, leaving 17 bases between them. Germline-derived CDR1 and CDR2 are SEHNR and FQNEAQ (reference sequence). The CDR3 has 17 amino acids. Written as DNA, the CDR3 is TGTGCCAGCAGCTTAATCATGATGGGGCTAGGCTCCTACGAGCAGTACTTC. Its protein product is CASSLIMMGLGSYEQYF.

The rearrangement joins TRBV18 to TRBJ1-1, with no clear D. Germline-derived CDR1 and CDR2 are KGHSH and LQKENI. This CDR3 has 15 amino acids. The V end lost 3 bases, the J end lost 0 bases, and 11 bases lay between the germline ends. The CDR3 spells CASSPPTEMNTEAFF. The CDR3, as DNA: TGTGCCAGCTCACCCCCTACAGAGATGAACACTGAAGCTTTCTTT.